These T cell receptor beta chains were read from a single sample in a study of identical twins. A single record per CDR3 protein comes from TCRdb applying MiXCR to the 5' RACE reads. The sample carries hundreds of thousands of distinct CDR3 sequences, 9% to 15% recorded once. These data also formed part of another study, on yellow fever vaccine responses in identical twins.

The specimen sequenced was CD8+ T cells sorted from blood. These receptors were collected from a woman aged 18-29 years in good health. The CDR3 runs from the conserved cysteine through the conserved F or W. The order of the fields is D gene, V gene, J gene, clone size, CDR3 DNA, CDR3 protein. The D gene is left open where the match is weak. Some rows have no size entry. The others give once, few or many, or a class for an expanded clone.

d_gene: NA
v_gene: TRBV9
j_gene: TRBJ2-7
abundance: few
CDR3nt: TGTGCCAGCAGCGTAGGAGTAATGGCTAGCGACGAGCAGTACTTC
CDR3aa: CASSVGVMASDEQYF

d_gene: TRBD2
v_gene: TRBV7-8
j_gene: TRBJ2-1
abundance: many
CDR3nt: TGTGCCAGCAGCTTGACTAGCGGGGCCGGGGGTGAGCAGTTCTTC
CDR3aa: CASSLTSGAGGEQFF

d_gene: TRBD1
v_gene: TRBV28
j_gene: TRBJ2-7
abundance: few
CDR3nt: TGTGCCAGCAGTTTATACGGGGACAGGTATACCTACGAGCAGTACTTC
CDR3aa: CASSLYGDRYTYEQYF

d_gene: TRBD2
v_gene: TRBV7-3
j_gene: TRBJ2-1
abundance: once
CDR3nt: TGTGCCAGCAGCTTGCTAGCGGGAGGCACCTTGGGACACGAGCAGTTCTTC
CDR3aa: CASSLLAGGTLGHEQFF

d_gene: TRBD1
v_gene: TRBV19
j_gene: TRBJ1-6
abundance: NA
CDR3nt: TGTGCCAGTAACGCGGGACAGGGAAATTCACCCCTCCACTTT
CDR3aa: CASNAGQGNSPLHF

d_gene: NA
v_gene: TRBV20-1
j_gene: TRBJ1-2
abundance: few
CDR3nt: TGCAGTGCTAGGTCCGTGGGGGACTATGGCTACACCTTC
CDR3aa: CSARSVGDYGYTF

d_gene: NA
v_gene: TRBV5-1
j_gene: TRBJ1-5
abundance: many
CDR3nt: TGCGCCAGCAGCTTGGACCCGGGCAATCAGCCCCAGCATTTT
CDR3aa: CASSLDPGNQPQHF

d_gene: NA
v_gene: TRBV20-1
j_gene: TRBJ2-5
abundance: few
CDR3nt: TGCAGTGAAGCGTCACAGGGTGAGCAAGAGACCCAGTACTTC
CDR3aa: CSEASQGEQETQYF

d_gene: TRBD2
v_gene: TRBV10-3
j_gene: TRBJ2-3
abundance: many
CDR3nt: TGTGCCATCACGAGCGGGACGGGCACAGATACGCAGTATTTT
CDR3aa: CAITSGTGTDTQYF

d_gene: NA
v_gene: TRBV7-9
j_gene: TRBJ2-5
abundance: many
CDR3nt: TGTGCCAGCAGCTTATGGGGGGACGAGACCCAGTACTTC
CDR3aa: CASSLWGDETQYF

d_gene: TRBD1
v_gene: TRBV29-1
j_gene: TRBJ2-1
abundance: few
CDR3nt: TGCAGCGTACTGACCGGGACAGGAAAAACGGGTGAGCAGTTCTTC
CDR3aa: CSVLTGTGKTGEQFF

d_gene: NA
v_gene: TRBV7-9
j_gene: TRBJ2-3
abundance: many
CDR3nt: TGTGCCAGCAGCTTATCCGCAGATACGCAGTATTTT
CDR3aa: CASSLSADTQYF

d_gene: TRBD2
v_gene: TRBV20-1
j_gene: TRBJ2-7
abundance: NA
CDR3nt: TGCAGTGCTAGAGATCCCGGAGTAGAGGGAGGGCCCATTGGTTCCTACGAGCAGTACTTC
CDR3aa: CSARDPGVEGGPIGSYEQYF

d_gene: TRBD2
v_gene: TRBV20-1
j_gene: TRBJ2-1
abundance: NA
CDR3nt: TGCAGTGCTAGAGACGGACTAGCGGGAGATCTTGAGCAGTTCTTC
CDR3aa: CSARDGLAGDLEQFF

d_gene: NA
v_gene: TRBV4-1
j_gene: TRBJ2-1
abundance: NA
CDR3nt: TGCGCCAGCAGCCAAGACTCGCGGGATAGCGATGAGCAGTTCTTC
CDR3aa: CASSQDSRDSDEQFF

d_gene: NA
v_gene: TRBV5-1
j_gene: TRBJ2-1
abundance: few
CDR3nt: TGCGCCAGCAGCCCGGGCACTACCGAGGACAATGAGCAGTTCTTC
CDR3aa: CASSPGTTEDNEQFF

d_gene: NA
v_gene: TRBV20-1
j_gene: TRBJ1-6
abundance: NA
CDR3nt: TGCAGTGCTTTTGAGAGGAGGGATAATTCACCCCTCCACTTT
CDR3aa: CSAFERRDNSPLHF

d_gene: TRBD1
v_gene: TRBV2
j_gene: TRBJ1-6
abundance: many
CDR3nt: TGTGCCAGCAGCGGGGACAGCTCCTATAATTCACCCCTCCACTTT
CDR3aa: CASSGDSSYNSPLHF

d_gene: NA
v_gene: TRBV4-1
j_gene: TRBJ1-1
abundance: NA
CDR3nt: TGCGCCAGCAGCCAACGGGCAGGGCGCATGAACACTGAAGCTTTCTTT
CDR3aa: CASSQRAGRMNTEAFF

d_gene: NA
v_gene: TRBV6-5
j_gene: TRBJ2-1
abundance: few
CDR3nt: TGTGCCAGCAGTCTACACCAGGGCAATCACAATGAGCAGTTCTTC
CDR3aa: CASSLHQGNHNEQFF

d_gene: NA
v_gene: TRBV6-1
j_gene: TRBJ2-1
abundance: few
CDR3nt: TGTGCCAAGGACCTCTCCTACAATGAGCAGTTCTTC
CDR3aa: CAKDLSYNEQFF

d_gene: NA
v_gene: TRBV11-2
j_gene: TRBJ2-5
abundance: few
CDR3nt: TGTGCCAGCAGATACCCAAGGATCGAGACCCAGTACTTC
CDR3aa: CASRYPRIETQYF

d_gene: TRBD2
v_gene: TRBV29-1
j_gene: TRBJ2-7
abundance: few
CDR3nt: TGCAGCGTTGAGGGACTAGCGGGAAACGAGAACGAGCAGTACTTC
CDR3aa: CSVEGLAGNENEQYF

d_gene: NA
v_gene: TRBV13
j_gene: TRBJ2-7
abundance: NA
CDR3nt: TGTGCCAGCAGCTTAGGCCTGGAGGTCGAGCAGTACTTC
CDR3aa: CASSLGLEVEQYF

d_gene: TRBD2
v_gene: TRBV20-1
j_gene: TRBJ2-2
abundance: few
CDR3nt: TGCAGTGCTAGAGATTACACTAGCGGGGCCAACACCGGGGAGCTGTTTTTT
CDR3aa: CSARDYTSGANTGELFF

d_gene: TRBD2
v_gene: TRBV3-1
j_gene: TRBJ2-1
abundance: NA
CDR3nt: TGTGCCAGCAGCCAGGGCGGGGGGGACTTCTATGAGCAGTTCTTC
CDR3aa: CASSQGGGDFYEQFF

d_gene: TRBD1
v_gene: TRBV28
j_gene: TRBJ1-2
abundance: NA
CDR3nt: TGTGCCAGCAGTTTTCAGGGGGGGAGCTATGGCTACACCTTC
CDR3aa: CASSFQGGSYGYTF

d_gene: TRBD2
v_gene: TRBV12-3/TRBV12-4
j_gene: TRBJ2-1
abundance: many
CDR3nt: TGTGCCAGCAGTGGACTAGCGGGAATCTTCAATGAGCAGTTCTTC
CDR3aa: CASSGLAGIFNEQFF

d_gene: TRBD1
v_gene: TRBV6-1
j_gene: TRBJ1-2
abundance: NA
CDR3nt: TGTGCCAGCAGTGAAGATACAGGGGATCCCTATGGCTACACCTTC
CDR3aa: CASSEDTGDPYGYTF

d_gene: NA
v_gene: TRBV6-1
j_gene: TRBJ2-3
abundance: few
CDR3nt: TGTGCCAGCAGTGAAGCTTTGGCGGAGAGGGCAGATACGCAGTATTTT
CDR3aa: CASSEALAERADTQYF

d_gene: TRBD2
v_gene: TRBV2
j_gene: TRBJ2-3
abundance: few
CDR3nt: TGTGCCAGCAGGTCGGGACTAGCCTCAGATACGCAGTATTTT
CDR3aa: CASRSGLASDTQYF

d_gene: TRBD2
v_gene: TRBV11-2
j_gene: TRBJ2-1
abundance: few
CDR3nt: TGTGCCAGCAGCTTAGGGACTAGCTTCGTCGATGAGCAGTTCTTC
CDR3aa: CASSLGTSFVDEQFF

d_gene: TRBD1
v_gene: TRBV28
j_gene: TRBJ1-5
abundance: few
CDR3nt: TGTGCCAGCAGACTCCCGGGACAGGAGCTACTCTATCAGCCCCAGCATTTT
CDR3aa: CASRLPGQELLYQPQHF